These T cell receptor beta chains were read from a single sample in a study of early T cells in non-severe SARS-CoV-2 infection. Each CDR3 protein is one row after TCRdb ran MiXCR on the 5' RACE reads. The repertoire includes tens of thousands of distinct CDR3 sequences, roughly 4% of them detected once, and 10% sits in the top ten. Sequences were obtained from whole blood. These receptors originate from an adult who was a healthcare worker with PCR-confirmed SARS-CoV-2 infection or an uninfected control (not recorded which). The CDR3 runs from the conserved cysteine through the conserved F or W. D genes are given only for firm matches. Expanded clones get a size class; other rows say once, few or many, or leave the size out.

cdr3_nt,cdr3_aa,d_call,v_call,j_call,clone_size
TGTGCCAGCAGTTACCGCCCCGTACTAGCGGAGGCAAATGAGCAGTTCTTC,CASSYRPVLAEANEQFF,TRBD2,TRBV6-2/TRBV6-3,TRBJ2-1,many
TGTGCCAGCAGCTTACCCTGGACTAGCGGGAACCCCACCGGGGAGCTGTTTTTT,CASSLPWTSGNPTGELFF,TRBD2,TRBV9,TRBJ2-2,many
TGTGCCAGCAGTTACTTCGTCGGCAACACTGAAGCTTTCTTT,CASSYFVGNTEAFF,.,TRBV6-2/TRBV6-3,TRBJ1-1,.
TGTGCCAGCAGTTACTTTCGGTGGCGGGAGGCCTACGAGCAGTACTTC,CASSYFRWREAYEQYF,TRBD2,TRBV6-6,TRBJ2-7,many
TGTGCCAGCAGCCAAAGTCCGGAGGGTACCGGGGAGCTGTTTTTT,CASSQSPEGTGELFF,.,TRBV7-2,TRBJ2-2,.
TGCGCCAGCAGCTTGGAACAGGGACGCTACAATGAGCAGTTCTTC,CASSLEQGRYNEQFF,.,TRBV5-1,TRBJ2-1,many
TGCAGCGTTGAGAGAGCACCGCTCTCCTACAATGAGCAGTTCTTC,CSVERAPLSYNEQFF,.,TRBV29-1,TRBJ2-1,many
TGTGCCAGCAGTGACGTAGGGGTCGAGCAGTACTTC,CASSDVGVEQYF,.,TRBV2,TRBJ2-7,few
TGTGCCAGCAGCCCGATCGCGGTAACTAATGAAAAACTGTTTTTT,CASSPIAVTNEKLFF,.,TRBV28,TRBJ1-4,medium-sized
TGTGCCAGCCGAGGTATTGCTGATGCTGAAGCTTTCTTT,CASRGIADAEAFF,.,TRBV13,TRBJ1-1,many
TGTGCCAGCAGCCCGCGGACAGGGAGTCGATACGAGCAGTACTTC,CASSPRTGSRYEQYF,TRBD1,TRBV7-2,TRBJ2-7,.
TGTGCCAGCAGAAACCATGCGGGACACCGGTCACCCCTCCACTTT,CASRNHAGHRSPLHF,.,TRBV12-3/TRBV12-4,TRBJ1-6,many
TGTGCCAGCAGCTTCACCGAGAACGAGCAGTACTTC,CASSFTENEQYF,.,TRBV7-8,TRBJ2-7,many
TGTGCCACCAGTGAGCGACAGCGTACGAACACCGGGGAGCTGTTTTTT,CATSERQRTNTGELFF,.,TRBV24-1,TRBJ2-2,many
TGTGCCAGCAGCTTCGAGGGAGCAACAGATACGCAGTATTTT,CASSFEGATDTQYF,.,TRBV7-9,TRBJ2-3,many
TGTGCCAGCAGGGGAAGGACACCGAGCTCCTACAATGAGCAGTTCTTC,CASRGRTPSSYNEQFF,.,TRBV28,TRBJ2-1,few
TGTGCCAGCAGCCTGGGGCCAGGGGGCTATGGCTACACCTTC,CASSLGPGGYGYTF,TRBD1,TRBV3-1,TRBJ1-2,many
TGTGCCAGCAGTGCACAGACACTATGGACTAGTGGCTGGGCCAACGTCCTGACTTTC,CASSAQTLWTSGWANVLTF,TRBD2,TRBV12-3/TRBV12-4,TRBJ2-6,many
TGCAGTGCTAGAGATCAAGCGGGCGGGGAGGTCGGTGAGCAGTTCTTC,CSARDQAGGEVGEQFF,.,TRBV20-1,TRBJ2-1,few
TGTGCCAGCAGTTTAAGGGCGGCAGGAGTAATACGCTCCTACGAGCAGTACTTC,CASSLRAAGVIRSYEQYF,.,TRBV12-3/TRBV12-4,TRBJ2-7,many
TGTGCCAGCAGCTCCCCTAGCGGGATCTCCTACAATGAGCAGTTCTTC,CASSSPSGISYNEQFF,TRBD2,TRBV11-2,TRBJ2-1,many
TGTGCCAGCACCAACTGGGGGGGCTACAATGAGCAGTTCTTC,CASTNWGGYNEQFF,TRBD2,TRBV12-3/TRBV12-4,TRBJ2-1,many
TGTGCCAGCGGGGCCCGAACGACCTTCACAGATACGCAGTATTTT,CASGARTTFTDTQYF,.,TRBV11-1,TRBJ2-3,many
TGTGCCAGCTCACCCGCGCAGTGGGATTACAATGAGCAGTTCTTC,CASSPAQWDYNEQFF,.,TRBV18,TRBJ2-1,.
TGTGCCAGCAGTAAGAGCGGGGACCGGGATACGCAGTATTTT,CASSKSGDRDTQYF,TRBD2,TRBV7-6,TRBJ2-3,.
TGTGCCAGCAGCGAGGCCGGGCCACCTGTCGGAGGCTACACCTTC,CASSEAGPPVGGYTF,.,TRBV5-4,TRBJ1-2,.
TGCGCCAGCAGCCACTCCAGCCGTCCGAACTCCTACGAGCAGTACTTC,CASSHSSRPNSYEQYF,.,TRBV4-1,TRBJ2-7,.
TGTGCCAGCAGTTTCCCGTACACTAGCGGGGTCCAATACAATGAGCAGTTCTTC,CASSFPYTSGVQYNEQFF,TRBD2,TRBV28,TRBJ2-1,medium-sized
TGCAGGGCTAGAGATTATACTAGCGGGTTAGAGACCCAGTACTTC,CRARDYTSGLETQYF,TRBD2,TRBV20-1,TRBJ2-5,few
TGTGCCAGCAGCTCGGGACTCGGGACCTTCCAAGAGACCCAGTACTTC,CASSSGLGTFQETQYF,.,TRBV11-2,TRBJ2-5,many
TGTGCCAGCAGTTTAGGACGGCGGACAGATACGCAGTATTTT,CASSLGRRTDTQYF,.,TRBV12-3/TRBV12-4,TRBJ2-3,many
TGTGCCAGCAGTGAAGCGTTGGTCAGAGGCTACACCTTC,CASSEALVRGYTF,.,TRBV6-1,TRBJ1-2,.
TGCAGCGTTGAAGATCGGCTAGCGGGAGGTCTGCATGAGCAGTACTTC,CSVEDRLAGGLHEQYF,TRBD2,TRBV29-1,TRBJ2-7,many